This is a list of T cell receptor beta chains from one sample in a study of blood T cell repertoires in COVID-19. The repertoire was sequenced with immunoSEQ multiplex PCR; TCRdb's copy has only in-frame clones and lacks some. The profile shows approximately 150,000 clones, 80% to 90% of them singletons. Sequenced material: peripheral blood. These receptors all stem from a man aged 70 or older with acute or convalescent COVID-19. The CDR3 runs from the conserved cysteine through the conserved F or W. A D gene is named only where the DNA matches it firmly. Only part of the rows carry a size: once, few, many, or a class if the clone is expanded.

j_call | clone_size | cdr3_length | d_call | v_call | cdr3_aa | cdr3_nt
TRBJ1-1 | . | 14 | TRBD1 | TRBV27 | CASSSTGALTEAFF | TGTGCCAGCAGTTCAACAGGGGCGCTCACTGAAGCTTTCTTT
TRBJ2-4 | . | 15 | . | TRBV5-1 | CASSLGSLEENIQYF | TGCGCCAGCAGCTTGGGGAGCCTTGAGGAAAACATTCAGTACTTC
TRBJ2-2 | . | 14 | . | TRBV30 | CAWKWGQNTGELFF | TGTGCCTGGAAGTGGGGACAGAACACCGGGGAGCTGTTTTTT
TRBJ2-1 | . | 15 | . | TRBV24-1 | CATSGAGYPGNEQFF | TGTGCCACCAGTGGGGCCGGTTACCCGGGGAATGAGCAGTTCTTC
TRBJ2-2 | . | 15 | TRBD1 | TRBV27 | CASSLDRTNTGELFF | TGTGCCAGCAGTTTGGACAGGACGAACACCGGGGAGCTGTTTTTT
TRBJ2-1 | . | 16 | TRBD2 | TRBV6-4 | CASSDSGLAGYNEQFF | TGTGCCAGCAGTGACTCGGGGCTAGCGGGTTACAATGAGCAGTTCTTC
TRBJ2-5 | . | 11 | . | TRBV29-1 | CSVTEQETQYF | TGCAGCGTCACAGAACAAGAGACCCAGTACTTC
TRBJ1-2 | . | 15 | . | TRBV11-2 | CASSPGPESNYGYTF | TGTGCCAGCAGCCCAGGTCCTGAATCTAACTATGGCTACACCTTC
TRBJ2-2 | . | 12 | . | TRBV30 | CAWTEYTGELFF | TGTGCCTGGACCGAGTACACCGGGGAGCTGTTTTTT
TRBJ2-7 | . | 14 | TRBD2 | TRBV7-2 | CASSSSGRFNEQYF | TGTGCCAGCAGCTCTAGCGGGAGGTTCAACGAGCAGTACTTC
TRBJ1-1 | . | 15 | . | TRBV19 | CASSTRGGMNTEAFF | TGTGCCAGTAGTACACGGGGGGGCATGAACACTGAAGCTTTCTTT
TRBJ1-1 | once | 13 | . | TRBV6-2/TRBV6-3 | CASSYGARTEAFF | TGTGCCAGCAGTTATGGGGCGCGGACTGAAGCTTTCTTT
TRBJ2-5 | . | 14 | . | TRBV5-1 | CASSLNSGTETQYF | TGCGCCAGCAGCTTAAATAGCGGCACAGAGACCCAGTACTTC
TRBJ1-2 | . | 15 | . | TRBV19 | CASSIAQGQNYGYTF | TGTGCCAGTAGTATAGCCCAGGGCCAAAACTATGGCTACACCTTC
TRBJ1-1 | . | 13 | . | TRBV6-5 | CASRWAGLTEAFF | TGTGCCAGCAGATGGGCAGGGTTGACTGAAGCTTTCTTT
TRBJ2-5 | few | 16 | TRBD1 | TRBV5-1 | CASSSGTGGYQETQYF | TGCGCCAGCAGCTCCGGGACAGGGGGTTACCAAGAGACCCAGTACTTC
TRBJ2-1 | . | 13 | . | TRBV6-6 | CASSYSSTNEQFF | TGTGCCAGCAGTTACTCCTCTACCAATGAGCAGTTCTTC
TRBJ2-2 | few | 17 | TRBD2 | TRBV5-8 | CASSFPTSGTNTGELFF | TGTGCCAGCAGCTTCCCGACTAGCGGTACGAACACCGGGGAGCTGTTTTTT
TRBJ2-1 | . | 16 | TRBD2 | TRBV18 | CASSGQREGSYNEQFF | TGTGCCAGCTCAGGCCAGCGGGAGGGCTCCTACAATGAGCAGTTCTTC